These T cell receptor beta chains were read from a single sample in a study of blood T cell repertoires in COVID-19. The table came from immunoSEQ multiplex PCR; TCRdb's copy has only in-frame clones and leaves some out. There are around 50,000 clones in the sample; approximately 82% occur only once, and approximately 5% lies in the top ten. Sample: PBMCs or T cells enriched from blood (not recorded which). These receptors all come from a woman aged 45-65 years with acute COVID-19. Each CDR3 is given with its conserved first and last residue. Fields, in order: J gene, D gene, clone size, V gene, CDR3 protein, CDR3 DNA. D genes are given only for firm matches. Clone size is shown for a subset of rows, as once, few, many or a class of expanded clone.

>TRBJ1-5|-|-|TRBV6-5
CASRGANNQPQHF
TGTGCCAGCAGGGGGGCTAATAATCAGCCCCAGCATTTT
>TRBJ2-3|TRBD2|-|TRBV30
CAWRGGIAYRDTQYF
TGTGCCTGGAGGGGGGGGATTGCATATAGAGATACGCAGTATTTT
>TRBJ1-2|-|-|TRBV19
CASTSGFYGYTF
TGTGCCAGTACCTCAGGGTTTTATGGCTACACCTTC
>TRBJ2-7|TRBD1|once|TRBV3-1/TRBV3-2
CASSQLGQGAYEQYF
TGTGCCAGCAGCCAACTGGGACAGGGGGCCTACGAGCAGTACTTC
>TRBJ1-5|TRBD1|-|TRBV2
CASSEGTVGRNQPQHF
TGTGCCAGCAGTGAGGGGACAGTTGGGAGGAATCAGCCCCAGCATTTT
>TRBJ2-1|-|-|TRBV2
CASSEVRQDGQFF
TGTGCCAGCAGTGAAGTGAGACAGGACGGGCAGTTCTTC
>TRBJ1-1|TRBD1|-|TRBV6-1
CASSEALRQGEAFF
TGTGCCAGCAGTGAAGCGCTTCGACAGGGTGAAGCTTTCTTT
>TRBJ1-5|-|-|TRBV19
CASSIEAGRGNQPQHF
TGTGCCAGTAGTATAGAGGCAGGGAGGGGCAATCAGCCCCAGCATTTT
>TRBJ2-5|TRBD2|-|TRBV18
CASSRGTSGEETQYF
TGTGCCAGCTCACGGGGGACTAGCGGGGAAGAGACCCAGTACTTC
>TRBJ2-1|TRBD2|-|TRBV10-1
CASSPSGGGHEQFF
TGCGCCAGCAGTCCTAGCGGGGGTGGCCATGAGCAGTTCTTC
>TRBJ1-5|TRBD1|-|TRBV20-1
CSASPLQGEQPQHF
TGCAGTGCTAGTCCCCTACAGGGGGAGCAGCCCCAGCATTTT
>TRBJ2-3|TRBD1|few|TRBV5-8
CASSSRPGQGADTQYF
TGTGCCAGCAGCTCCCGACCGGGACAGGGAGCAGATACGCAGTATTTT
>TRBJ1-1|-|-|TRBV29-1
CSVRGSTMNTEAFF
TGCAGCGTCCGGGGATCGACCATGAACACTGAAGCTTTCTTT
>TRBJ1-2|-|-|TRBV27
CASNLTEIYGYTF
TGTGCCAGCAATCTGACAGAGATCTATGGCTACACCTTC
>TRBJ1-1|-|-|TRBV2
CASSRAGDEAFF
TGTGCCAGCTCGAGGGCAGGCGATGAAGCTTTCTTT
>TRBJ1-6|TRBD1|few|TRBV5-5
CASSLDLGQASGSPLHF
TGTGCCAGCAGCTTGGATTTGGGACAGGCGTCCGGTTCACCCCTCCACTTT
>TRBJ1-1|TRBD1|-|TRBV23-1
CASSNPGQGRDTEAFF
TGCGCCAGCAGTAACCCGGGACAGGGGCGAGATACTGAAGCTTTCTTT
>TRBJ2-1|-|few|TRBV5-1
CASSSAPRSSNEQFF
TGCGCCAGCAGCTCCGCACCACGATCCAGCAATGAGCAGTTCTTC
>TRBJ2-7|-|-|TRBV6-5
CASSYGLAYEQYF
TGTGCCAGCAGTTACGGGCTTGCTTACGAGCAGTACTTC
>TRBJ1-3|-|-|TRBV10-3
CAISDRQGRIGSGNTIYF
TGTGCCATCAGTGACCGGCAGGGTAGAATCGGCTCTGGAAACACCATATATTTT
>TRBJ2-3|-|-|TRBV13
CASSLPSVGSADTQYF
TGTGCCAGCAGCCTCCCGTCTGTAGGGAGTGCAGATACGCAGTATTTT
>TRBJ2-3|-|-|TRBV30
CAWSSWTDYSTDTQYF
TGTGCCTGGAGTTCCTGGACAGATTATAGCACAGATACGCAGTATTTT
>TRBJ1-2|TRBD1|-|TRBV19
CASSRVGAGGDGYTF
TGTGCCAGTAGCCGTGTTGGGGCAGGGGGCGATGGCTACACCTTC
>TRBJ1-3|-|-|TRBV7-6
CASSLGPGSSGNTIYF
TGTGCCAGCAGCTTAGGTCCTGGGAGCTCTGGAAACACCATATATTTT
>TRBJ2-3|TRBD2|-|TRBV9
CASSVGVAGSTDTQYF
TGTGCCAGCAGCGTAGGGGTAGCGGGGAGCACAGATACGCAGTATTTT
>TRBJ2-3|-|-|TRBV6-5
CASSFGTSYPDTQYF
TGTGCCAGCAGTTTTGGGACTTCATACCCAGATACGCAGTATTTT
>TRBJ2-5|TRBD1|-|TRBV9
CASSPGQGGYATQYF
TGTGCCAGCAGCCCCGGACAGGGGGGTTATGCGACCCAGTACTTC
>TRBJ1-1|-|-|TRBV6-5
CASSYSNGGGTEAFF
TGTGCCAGCAGTTACTCGAATGGGGGGGGCACTGAAGCTTTCTTT
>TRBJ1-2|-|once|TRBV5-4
CASSLKMDSLLFYGYTF
TGTGCCAGCAGCCTTAAGATGGACTCACTGTTATTCTATGGCTACACCTTC
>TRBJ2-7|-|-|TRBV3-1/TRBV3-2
CASSQEYRLRENSHEQYF
TGTGCCAGCAGCCAAGAGTATAGGCTCCGGGAAAATTCGCACGAGCAGTACTTC
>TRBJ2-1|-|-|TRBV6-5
CASSTGNEQFF
TGTGCCAGCAGTACGGGCAATGAGCAGTTCTTC
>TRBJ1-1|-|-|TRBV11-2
CASSLNSPNTEAFF
TGTGCCAGCAGCTTAAACAGTCCGAACACTGAAGCTTTCTTT
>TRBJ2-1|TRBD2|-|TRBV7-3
CASRLGGGGHDEQFF
TGCGCCAGCCGCTTAGGCGGGGGGGGGCACGATGAGCAGTTCTTC
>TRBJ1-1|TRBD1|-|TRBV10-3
CASGTGVSTEAFF
TGTGCCAGTGGGACAGGGGTATCCACTGAAGCTTTCTTT
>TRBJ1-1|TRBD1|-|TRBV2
CASATGMNTEAFF
TGTGCCAGCGCGACAGGGATGAACACTGAAGCTTTCTTT
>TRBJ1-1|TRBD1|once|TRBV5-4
CASSLPQGVTEAFF
TGTGCCAGCAGTTTGCCACAGGGGGTCACTGAAGCTTTCTTT
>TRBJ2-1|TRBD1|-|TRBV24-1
CATSDHRDRGTNEQFF
TGTGCCACCAGTGATCACCGGGACAGGGGCACGAATGAGCAGTTCTTC
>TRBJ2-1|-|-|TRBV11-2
CASSFTESSYNEQFF
TGTGCCAGCAGCTTTACAGAAAGCTCCTACAATGAGCAGTTCTTC
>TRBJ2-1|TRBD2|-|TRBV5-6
CASSPAVSGRAEQFF
TGTGCCAGCAGCCCGGCGGTGTCGGGGAGGGCTGAGCAGTTCTTC
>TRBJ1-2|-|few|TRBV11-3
CASSFSVVGDGYTF
TGTGCCAGCAGCTTCTCGGTGGTTGGTGATGGCTACACCTTC
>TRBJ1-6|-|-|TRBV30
CAWKTSPDSPLHF
TGTGCCTGGAAGACATCACCAGATTCACCCCTCCACTTT